In this sample, the clone carrying this T cell receptor (beta chain) turned up once. Its specificity is not known. This entry belongs to a study of siplizumab effects on memory and regulatory T cells. Study-level results: Alloreactive CD4+ clones that could be mapped were on average about 69% Treg-derived with siplizumab, against approximately 28% in controls. Contribution to the alloresponse seemed major for naive T cells, which also seemed more diverse than memory cells.

V was trimmed by 3 bases and J by 1 base, leaving 12 bases between them. Germline V gene sequence: CDR1 SQVTM, CDR2 ANQGSEA. This CDR3 region has 14 residues. Each sample contributed about 10^5 TCR templates to the assay. Data came from immunoSEQ multiplex PCR; TCRdb stores just in-frame clones and leaves some out. The data hold thousands of clones, with approximately 70% observed a single time. V is TRBV29-1 and J is TRBJ2-5; D perhaps matches TRBD1 (5 bases). The clonotype originates from a human donor in good health. The sample was effector memory CD8+ T cells sorted from blood. The subset is: unstimulated CD8+ effector memory T cells. CDR3 nucleotide sequence: TGCAGCGTTGAGGCCCTCGACAGCCAAGAGACCCAGTACTTC. This gives the protein CSVEALDSQETQYF.